What follows are 15 T cell receptor beta chains derived from one specimen sequenced in a study of shared clonotypes between healthy human individuals. Clones were sequenced by immunoSEQ multiplex PCR, and TCRdb holds only the in-frame ones, with some missing. In the table there are about 2.4 million clones, 93% of which are singletons. The material sequenced was naive CD4+ T cells from PBMCs. As for subset: CD45RA+ positively selected. Receptors were obtained from a man younger than 35 in good health. Some clones in this sample may be carry-over from other donors' samples.

V gene TRBV4-2 combines with J gene TRBJ2-1; D gene uncertain. Germline assignment: CDR1 LGHNA and CDR2 YNFKEQ. Trimming removed 0 bases at V and 0 bases at J, with 12 bases between. The CDR3 sequence is 17 residues long. CDR3 DNA sequence: TGTGCCAGCAGCCAAGAGCCCGATCTATCCTCCTACAATGAGCAGTTCTTC. This codes for CASSQEPDLSSYNEQFF.

The chain employs TRBV11-3 and TRBJ2-3; no definite D call. This CDR3 is built from 16 residues. Germline assignment: CDR1 SGHNT and CDR2 YENEEA. Trimming left V 4 bases short and J 1 base short, with 15 bases between. This CDR3 is CASSSPPVLCTDTQYF. The CDR3, as DNA: TGTGCCAGCAGCTCTCCACCCGTTCTATGCACAGATACGCAGTATTTT.

V is TRBV6-5 and J is TRBJ2-7; D possibly corresponds to TRBD2 (5 bases). V was shortened by 8 bases and J by 2 bases, with 13 bases between the two germline ends. Germline V gene data show CDR1 as MNHEY and CDR2 as SVGAGI. CDR3 length: 13 amino acids. In DNA form, the CDR3 reads TGTGCCAGCTCTGAGAGGACTCCCTACGAGCAGTACTTC. This encodes CASSERTPYEQYF.

The chain uses TRBV6-5 and TRBJ1-4; TRBD1 might be the D (5 bases). The CDR3 is made up of 14 amino acids. V was cut by 2 bases and J by 8 bases, with 12 bases left in between. Germline values: CDR1 MNHEY, CDR2 SVGAGI. CDR3 nucleotide sequence: TGTGCCAGCAGTTACGTTGAGGGGAGAGAAAAACTGTTTTTT. This encodes CASSYVEGREKLFF.

About this clone: A clone one base away is much larger, so this may be a read error. V usage is TRBV11-1 and J usage is TRBJ2-2, with D hard to call. V lost 3 bases, J lost 1 base, and 0 bases lay in between. Germline-derived CDR1 and CDR2 are SGHAT and FQDESV (reference sequence). The CDR3 totals 12 residues. The CDR3: CASSLNTGELFF. The CDR3 nucleotides are TGTGCCAGCAGCTTGAACACCGGGGAGCTGTTTTTT.

V and J are TRBV6-1 and TRBJ1-5, with D uncertain. V was clipped by 6 bases and J by 0 bases, with 12 bases between them. Germline values: CDR1 MNHNS, CDR2 SASEGT. The CDR3 runs to 15 residues. The CDR3 DNA follows: TGTGCCAGCAGACTCGGACGGCATAGCAATCAGCCCCAGCATTTT. Encoded protein: CASRLGRHSNQPQHF.

This clone was observed a single time. The chain recombines TRBV7-9 with TRBJ2-3; D not certain. This CDR3 region has 15 residues. The V end was cut by 1 base, the J end by 1 base, with 9 bases between. CDR1 and CDR2 (germline): SEHNR, FQNEAQ (reference sequence). DNA for the CDR3: TGTGCCAGCAGCTTAGGGCTTTCCGGCACAGATACGCAGTATTTT. This translates into CASSLGLSGTDTQYF. The full variable domain, completed using reference TRBV7-9 and TRBJ2-3, is DTGVSQNPRHKITKRGQNVTFRCDPISEHNRLYWYRQTLGQGPEFLTYFQNEAQLEKSRLLSDRFSAERPKGSFSTLEIQRTEQGDSAMYLCASSLGLSGTDTQYFGPGTRLTVL.

The gene calls are TRBV10-3 and TRBJ2-7; 7 nucleotides line up with TRBD1. The trim removed 2 bases at V and 0 bases at J, leaving 4 bases unmatched. Germline V lookup: CDR1 ENHRY, CDR2 SYGVKD. CDR3 length: 15 residues. CDR3 nucleotides: TGTGCCATCAGTGAGATGGGACAGAGCTCCTACGAGCAGTACTTC. Translating gives CAISEMGQSSYEQYF.

The genes are TRBV18 and TRBJ2-1; 13 bases are shared with TRBD2. Looked up from germline, CDR1 is KGHSH and CDR2 is LQKENI. This CDR3 is built from 17 residues. J gave up 3 bases and V 2 bases, and 4 bases lay outside the gene matches. CDR3 nucleotides: TGTGCCAGCTCACCAGATCGACTAGCGGGAGGCTACAATGAGCAGTTCTTC. This codes for CASSPDRLAGGYNEQFF.

The chain employs TRBV5-6 and TRBJ2-7, with 8 bases aligning to TRBD1. V shed 1 base and J 4 bases; nucleotides not matched to a gene: 10. The CDR3 totals 16 residues. Germline V gene sequence: CDR1 SGHDT, CDR2 YYEEEE. In DNA, the CDR3 is TGTGCCAGCAGCTTGTACCCCCCTCAGGGGGCTTACGAGCAGTACTTC. This translates into CASSLYPPQGAYEQYF.

This chain connects TRBV6-5 to TRBJ1-3; no reliable D call. The CDR3 contains 11 residues. The V and J ends lost 9 bases and 2 bases respectively, with 5 bases between them. Germline CDR1 is MNHEY and CDR2 is SVGAGI. CDR3 in amino acids: CASGPGNTIYF. Here the CDR3 DNA reads TGTGCCAGTGGACCTGGAAACACCATATATTTT.

The chain has TRBV9 and TRBJ2-1, with a possible D match to TRBD2 (5 bases). Looked up from germline, CDR1 is SGDLS and CDR2 is YYNGEE. The CDR3 extends over 12 amino acids. V was cut by 4 bases and J by 10 bases, with 12 bases left in between. In nucleotides, the CDR3 is TGTGCCAGCAGCACCGAACCGGGGGAGCAGTTCTTC. Translating it yields CASSTEPGEQFF.

This rearrangement joins TRBV5-1 to TRBJ2-2; no definite D call. The CDR3 sequence is 15 residues long. CDR1 is SGHRS, CDR2 YFSETQ, per germline. V gave up 4 bases and J gave up 2 bases, with 12 bases separating them. The CDR3 coding sequence is TGCGCCAGCAGCCGGTGGATGGACAACACCGGGGAGCTGTTTTTT. Protein sequence: CASSRWMDNTGELFF.

The rearrangement joins TRBV5-1 to TRBJ1-2; D is perhaps TRBD1 (6 bases). The CDR3 is 15 amino acids. Germline CDR1 SGHRS, CDR2 YFSETQ. Trimming took off 0 bases at V and 6 bases at J, with 15 bases between the two ends. The CDR3 spells CASSLGQVGIDGYTF. The DNA for the CDR3 is TGCGCCAGCAGCTTGGGACAGGTCGGGATTGATGGCTACACCTTC. The whole variable domain, remainder taken from reference TRBV5-1 and TRBJ1-2, is KAGVTQTPRYLIKTRGQQVTLSCSPISGHRSVSWYQQTPGQGLQFLFEYFSETQRNKGNFPGRFSGRQFSNSRSEMNVSTLELGDSALYLCASSLGQVGIDGYTFGSGTRLTVV.

In its sample, this clone was seen once. V gene TRBV20-1 combines with J gene TRBJ2-5; D gene uncertain. V dropped 2 bases and J dropped 5 bases, with 6 bases sitting between them. The CDR3 length is 11 residues. CDR1 is DFQATT, CDR2 SNEGSKA, per germline (reference sequence). The DNA for the CDR3 is TGCAGTGCTAGAAATTTGGAGACCCAGTACTTC. As protein: CSARNLETQYF.